Reported below is one T cell receptor beta chain. These data are taken from a study of shared clonotypes between healthy human individuals. Sequencing was performed with immunoSEQ multiplex PCR; in TCRdb, only in-frame clones are kept and a portion is missing. Of over a million clones listed, about 80% are singletons. The receptor comes from a man in his late teens or twenties in good health. Some clones in this sample may be carry-over from other donors' samples. Sequences were obtained from memory CD4+ T cells from PBMCs. Subset denoted: CD45RA-negative fraction.

CDR3 sequence reads: CASSLVSGKAFF. For the CDR3, the DNA is TGTGCCAGCAGCTTAGTTTCAGGGAAAGCTTTCTTT. The chain recombines TRBV7-9 with TRBJ1-1, with D possibly being TRBD1 (5 bases). The V gene lost 1 base and the J gene lost 9 bases, with 9 bases spanning the gap. CDR1 and CDR2 (germline): SEHNR, FQNEAQ (reference sequence). The CDR3 consists of 12 residues.